These 2 T cell receptor beta chains were all obtained from the same sample, sequenced in a study of T cell repertoires in cytomegalovirus infection. TCRdb ran MiXCR on the reads and lists one entry per CDR3 protein. The sample includes more than 400,000 distinct CDR3 sequences, 26% of them seen just once. The sample comprised PBMCs. The receptors shown here come from a human donor in good health (CMV status not recorded). Some clones in this sample may be carry-over from other donors' samples.

The chain uses TRBV5-6 and TRBJ2-1; D uncertain. This CDR3 spans 12 amino acids. Trimming left V 7 bases short and J 7 bases short, with 12 bases between. Germline assignment: CDR1 SGHDT and CDR2 YYEEEE. The CDR3 region is CASRYSDNEQFF. The CDR3 bases are TGTGCCAGCCGATACTCCGATAATGAGCAGTTCTTC. Full variable domain (outside the CDR3, taken from reference TRBV5-6 and TRBJ2-1): DAGVTQSPTHLIKTRGQQVTLRCSPKSGHDTVSWYQQALGQGPQFIFQYYEEEERQRGNFPDRFSGHQFPNYSSELNVNALLLGDSALYLCASRYSDNEQFFGPGTRLTVL.

The chain couples TRBV7-8 to TRBJ1-5; no clear D. V was trimmed by 5 bases and J by 0 bases, leaving 11 bases between them. Germline CDR1 is SGHVS and CDR2 is FQNEAQ. The CDR3 has 15 residues. The CDR3 DNA reads TGTGCCAGCAGCCCCAGATTAAATAGCAATCAGCCCCAGCATTTT. It encodes CASSPRLNSNQPQHF.